The 5 T cell receptor beta chains below were found in one sample sequenced in a study of beta chain features in type 1 diabetes. Antigens of these TCRs are unknown. Notes on the study in general: In all four CD4+ subsets, TCRB CDR3 length was significantly, moderately reduced in type 1 diabetes.

Reverse transcription of all isolated RNA meant that expressed TCRB transcripts were sequenced. Profiled with immunoSEQ multiplex PCR; TCRdb holds only in-frame clones, not every one. The sample shows about 710,000 clones, roughly an eighth of them seen only once. Sequencing input: naive CD4+ T cells from blood. The origin of the receptors is a man aged 18 to 30 with type 1 diabetes.

This clone has just a few counts. CDR3 protein: CASSARGRDSYEQYF. For the CDR3, the DNA is TGTGCCAGCAGTGCCAGAGGACGGGACTCCTACGAGCAGTACTTC. V gene TRBV9 combines with J gene TRBJ2-7; possibly TRBD2 for D (5 bases). This CDR3 comprises 15 residues. Looked up from germline, CDR1 is SGDLS and CDR2 is YYNGEE. V lost 5 bases, J lost 0 bases, and 15 bases lay in between.

The chain joins TRBV2 to TRBJ2-2; D is ambiguous. The germline V gene encodes CDR1 SNHLY and CDR2 FYNNEI. The CDR3 has 15 residues. V was cut by 8 bases and J by 5 bases, with 18 bases left in between. Here the CDR3 reads CASVPRTGKTGELFF. CDR3 bases: TGTGCCAGCGTTCCCCGAACTGGCAAAACCGGGGAGCTGTTTTTT.

This chain connects TRBV6-5 to TRBJ2-7; weak D call: TRBD1 (7 bases). Per germline, CDR1 MNHEY and CDR2 SVGAGI. The CDR3 has 15 amino acids. Trimming left V 2 bases short and J 7 bases short, with 18 bases between. CDR3 nucleotide sequence: TGTGCCAGCAGTTACAGGAGGGGGCCCTTCTCTGAGCAGTACTTC. This gives the protein CASSYRRGPFSEQYF.

A few counts support this clone. The genes are TRBV20-1 and TRBJ1-4, with D uncertain. CDR3 size: 11 residues. The germline V gene has CDR1 DFQATT and CDR2 SNEGSKA (reference sequence). Trimming pared 3 bases from V and 8 bases from J, leaving 7 bases between. CDR3 loop: CSARLGEKLFF. The CDR3 nucleotides read TGCAGTGCTAGGCTAGGAGAAAAACTGTTTTTT.

This clone has a handful of counts. The V call is TRBV5-1, the J call TRBJ2-5, with D perhaps matching TRBD1 or TRBD2 (6 bases each). CDR3 length: 14 amino acids. The germline V gene encodes CDR1 SGHRS and CDR2 YFSETQ. The V end was cut by 2 bases, the J end by 2 bases, with 10 bases between. The CDR3 DNA is TGCGCCAGCAGCTTTCCGGGGGCTCAAGAGACCCAGTACTTC. Its protein is CASSFPGAQETQYF.